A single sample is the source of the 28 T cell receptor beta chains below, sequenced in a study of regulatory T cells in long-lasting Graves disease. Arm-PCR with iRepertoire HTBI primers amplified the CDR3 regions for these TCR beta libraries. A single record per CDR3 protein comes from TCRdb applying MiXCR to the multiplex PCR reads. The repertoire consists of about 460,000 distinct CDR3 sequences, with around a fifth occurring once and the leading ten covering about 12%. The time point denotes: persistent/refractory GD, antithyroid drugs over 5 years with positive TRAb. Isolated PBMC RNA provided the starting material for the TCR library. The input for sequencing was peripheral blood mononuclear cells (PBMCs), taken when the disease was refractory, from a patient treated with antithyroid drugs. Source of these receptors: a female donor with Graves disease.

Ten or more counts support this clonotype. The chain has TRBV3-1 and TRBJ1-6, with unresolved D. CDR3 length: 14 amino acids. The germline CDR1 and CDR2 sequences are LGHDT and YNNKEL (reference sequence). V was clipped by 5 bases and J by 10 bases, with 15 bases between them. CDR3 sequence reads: CASSYRIDGSPLHF. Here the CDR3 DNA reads TGTGCCAGCAGCTACCGAATTGATGGATCACCCCTCCACTTT.

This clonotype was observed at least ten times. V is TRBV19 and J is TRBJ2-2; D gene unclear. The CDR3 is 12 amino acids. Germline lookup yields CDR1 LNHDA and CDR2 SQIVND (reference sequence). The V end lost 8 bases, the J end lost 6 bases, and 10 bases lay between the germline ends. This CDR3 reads CASGDGAGELFF. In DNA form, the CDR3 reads TGTGCCAGTGGAGATGGAGCCGGGGAGCTGTTTTTT.

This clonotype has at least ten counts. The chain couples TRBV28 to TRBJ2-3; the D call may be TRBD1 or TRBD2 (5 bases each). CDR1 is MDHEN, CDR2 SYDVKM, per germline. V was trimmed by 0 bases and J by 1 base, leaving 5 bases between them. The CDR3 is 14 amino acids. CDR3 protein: CASSLWGGTDTQYF. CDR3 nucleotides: TGTGCCAGCAGTTTATGGGGGGGCACAGATACGCAGTATTTT.

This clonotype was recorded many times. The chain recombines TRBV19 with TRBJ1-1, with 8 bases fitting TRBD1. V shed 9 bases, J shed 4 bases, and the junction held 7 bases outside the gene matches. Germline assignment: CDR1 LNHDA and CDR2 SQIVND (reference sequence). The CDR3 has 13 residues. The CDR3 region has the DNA TGTGCCAGCAGTGAACAGGGGGGCACTGAAGCTTTCTTT. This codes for CASSEQGGTEAFF.

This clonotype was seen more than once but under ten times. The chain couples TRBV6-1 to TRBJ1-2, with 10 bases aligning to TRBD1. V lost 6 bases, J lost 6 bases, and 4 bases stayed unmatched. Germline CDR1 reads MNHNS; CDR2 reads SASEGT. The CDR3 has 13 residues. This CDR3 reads CASRTGGGNGYTF. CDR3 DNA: TGTGCCAGCAGGACAGGGGGCGGGAATGGCTACACCTTC.

CDR3 residues: CASSLEGLGYTF. The CDR3 DNA follows: TGTGCCAGCAGCCTGGAGGGATTGGGCTACACCTTC. The chain links TRBV13 to TRBJ1-2; D is unclear. CDR3 length: 12 residues. V dropped 5 bases and J dropped 8 bases, with 12 bases sitting between them. Germline values: CDR1 PRHDT, CDR2 FYEKMQ (reference sequence).

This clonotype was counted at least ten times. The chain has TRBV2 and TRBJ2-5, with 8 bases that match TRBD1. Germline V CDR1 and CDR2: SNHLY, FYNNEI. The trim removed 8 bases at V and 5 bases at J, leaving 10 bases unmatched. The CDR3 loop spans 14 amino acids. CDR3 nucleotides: TGTGCCAGCTCGCGGACAGGGCGGAGGGAGACCCAGTACTTC. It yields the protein CASSRTGRRETQYF.

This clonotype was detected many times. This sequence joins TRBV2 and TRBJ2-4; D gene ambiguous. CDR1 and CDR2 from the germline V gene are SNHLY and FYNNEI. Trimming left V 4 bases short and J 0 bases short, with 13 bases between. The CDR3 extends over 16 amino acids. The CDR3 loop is CASSGILPEAKNIQYF. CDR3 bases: TGTGCCAGCAGTGGAATTCTTCCGGAAGCCAAAAACATTCAGTACTTC.

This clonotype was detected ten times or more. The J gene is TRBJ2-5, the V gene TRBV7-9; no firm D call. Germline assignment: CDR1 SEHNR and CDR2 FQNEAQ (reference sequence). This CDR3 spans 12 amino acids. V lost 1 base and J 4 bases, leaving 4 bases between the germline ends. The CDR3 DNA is TGTGCCAGCAGCTTAGTAACAGAGACCCAGTACTTC. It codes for CASSLVTETQYF.

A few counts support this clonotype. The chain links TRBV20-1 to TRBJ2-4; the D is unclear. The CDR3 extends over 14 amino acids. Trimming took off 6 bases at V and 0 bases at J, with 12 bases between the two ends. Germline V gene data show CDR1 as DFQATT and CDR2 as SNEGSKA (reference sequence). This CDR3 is CSADHGIAKNIQYF. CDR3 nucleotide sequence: TGCAGTGCGGACCATGGAATAGCCAAAAACATTCAGTACTTC.

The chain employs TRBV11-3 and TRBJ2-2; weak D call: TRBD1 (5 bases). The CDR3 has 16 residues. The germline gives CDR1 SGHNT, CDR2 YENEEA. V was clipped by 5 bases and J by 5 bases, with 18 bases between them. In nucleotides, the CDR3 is TGTGCCAGCAGCCCAACCCCGGGCCAGGGAACCGGGGAGCTGTTTTTT. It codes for CASSPTPGQGTGELFF.

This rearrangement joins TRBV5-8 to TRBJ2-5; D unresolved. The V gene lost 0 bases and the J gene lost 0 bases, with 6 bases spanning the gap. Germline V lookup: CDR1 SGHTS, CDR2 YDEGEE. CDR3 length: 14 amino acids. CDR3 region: CASSLVRYQETQYF. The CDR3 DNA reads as TGTGCCAGCAGCTTGGTTAGGTACCAAGAGACCCAGTACTTC. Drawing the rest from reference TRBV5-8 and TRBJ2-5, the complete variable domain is EAGVTQSPTHLIKTRGQQATLRCSPISGHTSVYWYQQALGLGLQFLLWYDEGEERNRGNFPPRFSGRQFPNYSSELNVNALELEDSALYLCASSLVRYQETQYFGPGTRLLVL.

The CDR3 is CASSQEVLGQGYEQYF. CDR3 bases: TGCGCCAGCAGCCAAGAAGTGTTGGGACAGGGCTACGAGCAGTACTTC. The rearrangement links TRBV4-3 to TRBJ2-7, with TRBD1 matching 9 bases. After removal of 0 bases from V and 3 bases from J, the junction contained 6 bases not matched to a gene. CDR1 LGHNA and CDR2 YSLEER come from the germline V gene. The CDR3 contains 16 residues.

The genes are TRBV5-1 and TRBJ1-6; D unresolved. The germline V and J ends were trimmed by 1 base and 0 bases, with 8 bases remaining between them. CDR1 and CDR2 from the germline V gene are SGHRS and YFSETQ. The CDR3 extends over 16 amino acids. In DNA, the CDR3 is TGCGCCAGCAGCTTGCGAGGGAACTCCTATAATTCACCCCTCCACTTT. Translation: CASSLRGNSYNSPLHF.

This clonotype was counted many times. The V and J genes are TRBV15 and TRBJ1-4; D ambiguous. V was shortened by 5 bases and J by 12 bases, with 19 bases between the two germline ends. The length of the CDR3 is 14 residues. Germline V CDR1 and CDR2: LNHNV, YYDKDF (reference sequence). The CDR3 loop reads CATSRLEEAGELFF. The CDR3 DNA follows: TGTGCCACCAGCCGCTTGGAGGAGGCGGGCGAACTGTTTTTT.

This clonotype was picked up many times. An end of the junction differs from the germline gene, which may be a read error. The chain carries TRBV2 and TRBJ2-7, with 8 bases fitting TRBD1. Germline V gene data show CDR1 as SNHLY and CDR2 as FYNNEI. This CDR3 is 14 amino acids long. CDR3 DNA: TGTGCCAGCAGTGAAAATCGAGGGGGCGGACAGGGCAATTTC. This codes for CASSENRGGGQGNF.

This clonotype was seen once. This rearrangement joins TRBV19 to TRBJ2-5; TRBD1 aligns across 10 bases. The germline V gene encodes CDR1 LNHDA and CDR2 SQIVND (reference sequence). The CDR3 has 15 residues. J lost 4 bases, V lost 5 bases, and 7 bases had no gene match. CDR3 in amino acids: CASSEGQGHRETQYF. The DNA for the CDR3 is TGTGCCAGTAGTGAGGGACAGGGGCATCGAGAGACCCAGTACTTC.

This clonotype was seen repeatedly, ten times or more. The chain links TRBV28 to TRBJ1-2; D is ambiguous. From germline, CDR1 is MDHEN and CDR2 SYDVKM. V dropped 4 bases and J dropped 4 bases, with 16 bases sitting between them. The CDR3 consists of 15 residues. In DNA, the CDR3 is TGTGCCAGCAGTTCCCAAACCGGTAACTTCTATGGCTACACCTTC. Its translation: CASSSQTGNFYGYTF.

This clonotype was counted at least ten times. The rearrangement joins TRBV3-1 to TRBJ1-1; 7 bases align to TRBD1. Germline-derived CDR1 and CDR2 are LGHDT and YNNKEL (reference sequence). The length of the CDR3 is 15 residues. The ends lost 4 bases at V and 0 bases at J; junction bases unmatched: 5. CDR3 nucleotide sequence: TGTGCCAGCAGCCGAGACAGGGATCTGAACACTGAAGCTTTCTTT. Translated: CASSRDRDLNTEAFF. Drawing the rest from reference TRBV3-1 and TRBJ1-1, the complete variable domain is DTAVSQTPKYLVTQMGNDKSIKCEQNLGHDTMYWYKQDSKKFLKIMFSYNNKELIINETVPNRFSPKSPDKAHLNLHINSLELGDSAVYFCASSRDRDLNTEAFFGQGTRLTVV.

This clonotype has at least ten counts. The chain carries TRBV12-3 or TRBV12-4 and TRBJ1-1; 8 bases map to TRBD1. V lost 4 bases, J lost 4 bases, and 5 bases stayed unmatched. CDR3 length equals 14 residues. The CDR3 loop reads CASSSGGPGTEAFF. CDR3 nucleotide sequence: TGTGCCAGCAGTTCAGGGGGCCCAGGCACTGAAGCTTTCTTT.

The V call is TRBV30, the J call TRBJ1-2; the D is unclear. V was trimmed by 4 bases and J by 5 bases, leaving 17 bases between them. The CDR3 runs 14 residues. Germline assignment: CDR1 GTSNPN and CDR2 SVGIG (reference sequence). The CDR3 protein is CAWISTGREYGYTF. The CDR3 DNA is TGTGCCTGGATATCAACTGGGAGGGAGTATGGCTACACCTTC.

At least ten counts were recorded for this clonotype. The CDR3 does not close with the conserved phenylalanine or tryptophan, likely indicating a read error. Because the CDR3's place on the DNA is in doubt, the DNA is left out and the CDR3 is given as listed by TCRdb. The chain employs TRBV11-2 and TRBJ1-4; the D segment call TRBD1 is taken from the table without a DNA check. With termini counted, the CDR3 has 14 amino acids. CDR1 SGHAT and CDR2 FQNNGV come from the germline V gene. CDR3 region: CASSHRRDNLPQTV.

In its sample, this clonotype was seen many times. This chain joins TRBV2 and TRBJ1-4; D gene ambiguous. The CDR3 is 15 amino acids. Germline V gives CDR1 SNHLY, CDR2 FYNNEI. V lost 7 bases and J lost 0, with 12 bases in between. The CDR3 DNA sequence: TGTGCCAGCACTACGGACGGCGCAACTAATGAAAAACTGTTTTTT. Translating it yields CASTTDGATNEKLFF.

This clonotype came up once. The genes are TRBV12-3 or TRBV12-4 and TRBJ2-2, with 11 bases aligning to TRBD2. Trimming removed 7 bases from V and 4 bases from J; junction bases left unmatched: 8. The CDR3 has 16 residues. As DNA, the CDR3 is TGTGCCAGCACCCTCTTTAGCGGGAGGGCCACCGGGGAGCTGTTTTTT. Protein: CASTLFSGRATGELFF.

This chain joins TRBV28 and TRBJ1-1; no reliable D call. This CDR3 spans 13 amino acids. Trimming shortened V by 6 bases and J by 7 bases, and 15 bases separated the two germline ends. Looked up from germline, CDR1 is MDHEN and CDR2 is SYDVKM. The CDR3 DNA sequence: TGTGCCAGCAGCCTCTCGGGGATCCGTGAAGCTTTCTTT. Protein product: CASSLSGIREAFF.

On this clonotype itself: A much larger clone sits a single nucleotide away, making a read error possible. The DNA for the CDR3 is TGTGCCGGCAGCACTAGCGGGAGGGCCGGGGAGCTGTTTTTT. This sequence encodes CAGSTSGRAGELFF. This sequence joins TRBV28 and TRBJ2-2, with TRBD2 identical over 13 bases. CDR1 is MDHEN, CDR2 SYDVKM, per germline. There are 14 residues in the CDR3. The full variable domain, its missing parts supplied by reference TRBV28 and TRBJ2-2, is DVKVTQSSRYLVKRTGEKVFLECVQDMDHENMFWYRQDPGLGLRLIYFSYDVKMKEKGDIPEGYSVSREKKERFSLILESASTNQTSMYLCAGSTSGRAGELFFGEGSRLTVL.

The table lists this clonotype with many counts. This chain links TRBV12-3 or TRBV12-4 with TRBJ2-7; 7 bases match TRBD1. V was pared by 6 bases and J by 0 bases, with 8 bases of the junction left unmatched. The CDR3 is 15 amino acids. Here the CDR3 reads CASRKGGAGSYEQYF. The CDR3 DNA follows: TGTGCCAGCAGAAAAGGGGGCGCGGGCTCCTACGAGCAGTACTTC.

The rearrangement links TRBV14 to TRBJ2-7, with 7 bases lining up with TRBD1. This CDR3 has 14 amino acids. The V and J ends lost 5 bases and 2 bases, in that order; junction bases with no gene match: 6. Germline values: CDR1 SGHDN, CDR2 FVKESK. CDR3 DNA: TGTGCCAGCAGCTTTGGACAGGTAACCTACGAGCAGTACTTC. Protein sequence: CASSFGQVTYEQYF.